The 27 T cell receptor beta chains below were found in one sample sequenced in a study of T cell repertoires in cytomegalovirus infection. MiXCR was run by TCRdb on the reads, yielding one entry per CDR3 protein. The sample comprises a few hundred thousand distinct CDR3 sequences, over 15% of which are singletons, and roughly 50% rests with the top ten. The sample was CD8+ T cells from PBMCs. These TCRs come from a human donor in good health (CMV status not recorded). Some clones in this sample may be carry-over from other donors' samples.

This rearrangement joins TRBV13 to TRBJ2-2, with 7 bases fitting TRBD1. Germline CDR1 and CDR2: PRHDT and FYEKMQ (reference sequence). The trim removed 5 bases at V and 0 bases at J, leaving 6 bases unmatched. The CDR3 extends over 16 amino acids. This chain's CDR3 is CASSPDGTANTGELFF. DNA for the CDR3: TGTGCCAGCAGCCCGGACGGGACAGCGAACACCGGGGAGCTGTTTTTT. Full variable domain (missing parts from reference TRBV13 and TRBJ2-2): AAGVIQSPRHLIKEKRETATLKCYPIPRHDTVYWYQQGPGQDPQFLISFYEKMQSDKGSIPDRFSAQQFSDYHSELNMSSLELGDSALYFCASSPDGTANTGELFFGEGSRLTVL.

Regarding this clonotype: The CDR3 ends on some other residue instead of the conserved phenylalanine or tryptophan, so this is likely a read error. The chain employs TRBV20-1 and TRBJ2-3; 7 bases are a match to TRBD2. Germline V lookup: CDR1 DFQATT, CDR2 SNEGSKA (reference sequence). V was clipped by 7 bases and J by 4 bases; unmatched bases: 11. The CDR3 extends over 14 amino acids. The CDR3 sequence: CSVSGSGAADTQYY. Written as DNA, the CDR3 is TGCAGTGTTAGCGGCAGCGGGGCGGCAGATACGCAGTATTAT.

This chain links TRBV9 with TRBJ2-7, with a weak D call TRBD2 (6 bases). V was cut by 2 bases and J by 3 bases, with 15 bases left in between. This CDR3 comprises 15 residues. From germline, CDR1 is SGDLS and CDR2 YYNGEE. CDR3 amino acids: CASSVNRDWGYEQYF. In DNA form, the CDR3 reads TGTGCCAGCAGCGTCAACCGGGACTGGGGCTACGAGCAGTACTTC.

In this sample, this clonotype turned up a few times. The J gene is TRBJ2-1, the V gene TRBV5-5; 9 bases are shared with TRBD1. Germline CDR1 is SGHKS and CDR2 is YYEKEE (reference sequence). The V gene end was trimmed by 3 bases and the J gene end by 0 bases; junction bases not matched to a gene: 4. The CDR3 consists of 16 residues. The CDR3 spells CASSSTGGPSYNEQFF. In nucleotides, the CDR3 is TGTGCCAGCAGCTCGACAGGGGGGCCCTCCTACAATGAGCAGTTCTTC. Looking up the rest from reference TRBV5-5 and TRBJ2-1 gives the full variable domain: DAGVTQSPTHLIKTRGQQVTLRCSPISGHKSVSWYQQVLGQGPQFIFQYYEKEERGRGNFPDRFSARQFPNYSSELNVNALLLGDSALYLCASSSTGGPSYNEQFFGPGTRLTVL.

This clonotype has ten or more counts. This rearrangement joins TRBV7-8 to TRBJ1-2, with unresolved D. V lost 1 base to trimming and J lost 0 bases, with 12 bases between them. The length of the CDR3 is 16 residues. Germline V gives CDR1 SGHVS, CDR2 FQNEAQ. Written as DNA, the CDR3 is TGTGCCAGCAGCTTAGACCCACCGGGAGCTAACTATGGCTACACCTTC. Translated: CASSLDPPGANYGYTF. Looking up the rest from reference TRBV7-8 and TRBJ1-2 gives the full variable domain: GAGVSQSPRYKVAKRGQDVALRCDPISGHVSLFWYQQALGQGPEFLTYFQNEAQLDKSGLPSDRFFAERPEGSVSTLKIQRTQQEDSAVYLCASSLDPPGANYGYTFGSGTRLTVV.

This clonotype has just a few counts. V gene TRBV7-9 combines with J gene TRBJ2-1; 9 nucleotides agree with TRBD2. This CDR3 has 17 residues. Trimming at V came to 4 bases and at J to 3 bases, leaving 10 bases not matched to a gene. CDR1 SEHNR and CDR2 FQNEAQ come from the germline V gene (reference sequence). CDR3 in DNA: TGTGCCAGCAGCTCAGCGCCCGGCGGGGGGGTCTACAATGAGCAGTTCTTC. This gives the protein CASSSAPGGGVYNEQFF.

V and J are TRBV6-2 or TRBV6-3 and TRBJ2-1; no definite D call. Germline V gene lookup returns CDR1 MNHEY and CDR2 SVGEGT. The CDR3 covers 15 residues. The V gene lost 5 bases and the J gene lost 3 bases, with 14 bases spanning the gap. CDR3 nucleotide sequence: TGTGCCAGCAGTCTACCCGACCAGATCTACAATGAGCAGTTCTTC. Its protein is CASSLPDQIYNEQFF.

This sequence joins TRBV20-1 and TRBJ2-7, with 9 bases fitting TRBD1. The CDR3 consists of 14 residues. Germline loops: CDR1 DFQATT, CDR2 SNEGSKA (reference sequence). Losses at the gene ends were 5 bases for V and 2 bases for J; bases not matched to a gene: 7. Written as DNA, the CDR3 is TGCAGTGCTGGACAGGGGTCGACGCCCTACGAGCAGTACTTC. This gives the protein CSAGQGSTPYEQYF.

This chain joins TRBV29-1 and TRBJ1-4, with no clear D. The CDR3 contains 15 residues. Per germline, CDR1 SQVTM and CDR2 ANQGSEA. The V end lost 0 bases, the J end lost 4 bases, and 12 bases lay between the germline ends. The CDR3 DNA reads TGCAGCGTTGAAGATCGGCCCGGAAATAATGAAAAACTGTTTTTT. It yields the protein CSVEDRPGNNEKLFF.

The J gene is TRBJ2-5, the V gene TRBV6-6; D is unresolved. In germline, CDR1 is MNHNY, CDR2 SVGAGI (reference sequence). The CDR3 is made up of 13 amino acids. V was trimmed by 10 bases and J by 2 bases, leaving 14 bases between them. The CDR3 is CATQTLQQETQYF. CDR3 in DNA: TGTGCCACCCAGACGTTGCAGCAAGAGACCCAGTACTTC.

This clonotype was found once. The rearrangement links TRBV14 to TRBJ2-1; D unclear. CDR1 is SGHDN and CDR2 is FVKESK in the germline V gene. The CDR3 runs to 15 residues. Trimming left V 3 bases short and J 0 bases short, with 9 bases between. CDR3 in DNA: TGTGCCAGCAGCCATTATTCGAGCTCCTACAATGAGCAGTTCTTC. Its translation is CASSHYSSSYNEQFF. Looking up the rest from reference TRBV14 and TRBJ2-1 gives the full variable domain: EAGVTQFPSHSVIEKGQTVTLRCDPISGHDNLYWYRRVMGKEIKFLLHFVKESKQDESGMPNNRFLAERTGGTYSTLKVQPAELEDSGVYFCASSHYSSSYNEQFFGPGTRLTVL.

The V gene is TRBV6-5, the J gene TRBJ2-2, with 12 positions matching TRBD1. Trimming cost V 6 bases and J 7 bases; bases outside gene matches: 9. This CDR3 region has 16 residues. CDR1 MNHEY and CDR2 SVGAGI come from the germline V gene. CDR3 in amino acids: CASSSGTGGSNGELFF. The CDR3 DNA follows: TGTGCCAGCAGCTCCGGGACAGGGGGCAGTAACGGGGAGCTGTTTTTT.

This clonotype showed up just a few times. The chain couples TRBV19 to TRBJ2-2; no reliable D call. V shed 11 bases and J shed 4 bases, with 14 bases lying between them. The CDR3 runs 13 residues. The germline V gene encodes CDR1 LNHDA and CDR2 SQIVND (reference sequence). The CDR3 loop is CAVRWTGTGELFF. For the CDR3, the DNA is TGTGCCGTCCGTTGGACCGGCACCGGGGAGCTGTTTTTT.

This clonotype was recorded at least ten times. V is TRBV7-8 and J is TRBJ2-5, with 7 bases matching TRBD2. The CDR3 has 14 amino acids. Germline values: CDR1 SGHVS, CDR2 FQNEAQ. Losses at the gene ends were 5 bases for V and 5 bases for J; bases not matched to a gene: 8. The CDR3 loop is CASSGRGSWETQYF. The CDR3 region has the DNA TGTGCCAGCAGCGGGCGGGGGAGCTGGGAGACCCAGTACTTC.

The chain carries TRBV20-1 and TRBJ2-5; 9 positions agree with TRBD2. Per the germline V gene, CDR1 is DFQATT and CDR2 is SNEGSKA (reference sequence). J was trimmed by 1 base and V by 0 bases; bases with no gene match: 12. This CDR3 is built from 18 residues. CDR3 nucleotides: TGCAGTGCTAGAGATTACCTCAGTCGCGGGGGGGGCCAAGAGACCCAGTACTTC. Its translation is CSARDYLSRGGGQETQYF.

This clonotype was observed a few times. The rearrangement joins TRBV6-5 to TRBJ2-7; D ambiguous. Per the germline V gene, CDR1 is MNHEY and CDR2 is SVGAGI. The CDR3 has 14 residues. Trimming cost V 0 bases and J 2 bases, with 8 bases left between them. The CDR3: CASSYSDPPYEQYF. The CDR3 bases are TGTGCCAGCAGTTACTCGGACCCGCCCTACGAGCAGTACTTC.

This clonotype has a handful of counts. The chain links TRBV6-5 to TRBJ1-1; perhaps TRBD1 as D (5 bases). The CDR3 runs to 15 residues. Trimming removed 0 bases at V and 4 bases at J, with 12 bases between. Looked up from germline, CDR1 is MNHEY and CDR2 is SVGAGI. The CDR3 here is CASSYSGGGTTEAFF. The CDR3 region has the DNA TGTGCCAGCAGTTACTCCGGGGGAGGGACCACTGAAGCTTTCTTT.

V is TRBV19 and J is TRBJ1-1; D gene uncertain. The germline V gene encodes CDR1 LNHDA and CDR2 SQIVND (reference sequence). There are 13 residues in the CDR3. V was trimmed by 5 bases and J by 0 bases, leaving 7 bases between them. CDR3 loop: CASSALMNTEAFF. CDR3 bases: TGTGCCAGTAGTGCATTGATGAACACTGAAGCTTTCTTT.

The chain has TRBV6-5 and TRBJ2-6; D remains unclear. This CDR3 is 20 amino acids long. Germline-derived CDR1 and CDR2 are MNHEY and SVGAGI. The V and J ends lost 1 base and 1 base respectively, with 20 bases between them. The CDR3 sequence is CASSYYPVISSLSGANVLTF. CDR3 nucleotides: TGTGCCAGCAGTTACTACCCCGTGATCTCTTCCCTATCTGGGGCCAACGTCCTGACTTTC.

This clonotype showed up just a few times. This chain links TRBV7-9 with TRBJ2-1; 9 bases line up with TRBD1. There are 13 residues in the CDR3. With 5 bases clipped from V and 8 bases from J, the junction kept 4 bases outside the gene matches. Per the germline V gene, CDR1 is SEHNR and CDR2 is FQNEAQ (reference sequence). The CDR3 sequence: CASSQTGGDEQFF. For the CDR3, the DNA is TGTGCCAGCAGCCAGACAGGGGGGGATGAGCAGTTCTTC.

The table lists this clonotype with a count of one. The V call is TRBV29-1, the J call TRBJ2-7; 10 nucleotides match TRBD1. Germline V CDR1 and CDR2: SQVTM, ANQGSEA. This CDR3 is built from 12 residues. V lost 6 bases and J lost 2; bases outside the gene matches: 1. In DNA, the CDR3 is TGCAGCGTCGGACAGGGGGCCTACGAGCAGTACTTC. This encodes CSVGQGAYEQYF.

This clonotype has at least ten counts. The rearrangement uses TRBV7-2 and TRBJ1-1; 7 nucleotides align to TRBD1. The ends lost 5 bases at V and 4 bases at J; junction bases unmatched: 1. The CDR3 is 12 amino acids. Per germline, CDR1 SGHTA and CDR2 FQGNSA. This chain's CDR3 is CASSQGVTEAFF. DNA for the CDR3: TGTGCCAGCAGCCAGGGGGTCACTGAAGCTTTCTTT.

The rearrangement uses TRBV7-9 and TRBJ2-3; tentatively, D is TRBD1 (5 bases). Germline loops: CDR1 SEHNR, CDR2 FQNEAQ (reference sequence). This CDR3 is 13 amino acids long. V lost 6 bases and J lost 9, with 16 bases in between. CDR3 nucleotide sequence: TGTGCCAGCAGTTTTGGGGCTCAGGACACGCAGTATTTT. This codes for CASSFGAQDTQYF.

This chain connects TRBV5-1 to TRBJ2-7, with 7 bases lining up with TRBD1. The CDR3 consists of 17 residues. Germline CDR1 reads SGHRS; CDR2 reads YFSETQ. Trimming cost V 3 bases and J 6 bases; bases outside gene matches: 18. The chain's CDR3 is CASSSKGRDSHRGEQYF. The CDR3 DNA follows: TGCGCCAGCAGCTCGAAAGGCCGGGACAGTCATAGGGGCGAGCAGTACTTC.

The chain combines TRBV5-1 with TRBJ1-1; no reliable D call. Trimming cost V 0 bases and J 3 bases, with 9 bases left between them. The germline V gene encodes CDR1 SGHRS and CDR2 YFSETQ. The CDR3 length is 14 residues. CDR3 DNA: TGCGCCAGCAGCTTGGCGATAGTGGACACTGAAGCTTTCTTT. Protein product: CASSLAIVDTEAFF.

This clonotype was counted only a few times. This chain uses TRBV29-1 with TRBJ2-5; D is perhaps TRBD2 (5 bases). V was cut by 4 bases and J by 4 bases, with 16 bases left in between. CDR3 length: 14 amino acids. Germline-derived CDR1 and CDR2 are SQVTM and ANQGSEA. CDR3 sequence: CSVASGNGGETQYF. DNA of the CDR3: TGCAGCGTTGCATCGGGGAACGGAGGAGAGACCCAGTACTTC.

This clonotype showed up just a few times. This chain joins TRBV25-1 and TRBJ2-7; D uncertain. V was shortened by 4 bases and J by 4 bases, with 8 bases between the two germline ends. This CDR3 comprises 12 residues. Germline V gene data show CDR1 as MGHDK and CDR2 as SYGVNS. The CDR3 reads CASSGAWYEQYF. CDR3 coding DNA: TGTGCCAGCAGTGGAGCTTGGTACGAGCAGTACTTC.